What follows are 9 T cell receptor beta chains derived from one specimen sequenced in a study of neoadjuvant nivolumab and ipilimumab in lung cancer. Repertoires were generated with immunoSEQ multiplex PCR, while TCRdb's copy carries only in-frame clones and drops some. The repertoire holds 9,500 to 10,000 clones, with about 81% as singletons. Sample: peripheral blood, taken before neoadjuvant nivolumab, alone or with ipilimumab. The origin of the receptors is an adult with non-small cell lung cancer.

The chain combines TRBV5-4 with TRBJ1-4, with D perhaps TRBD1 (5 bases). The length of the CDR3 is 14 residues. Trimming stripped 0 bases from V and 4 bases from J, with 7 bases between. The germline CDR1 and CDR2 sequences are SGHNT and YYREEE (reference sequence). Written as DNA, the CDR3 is TGTGCCAGCAGCTTGGGACAGAGTAATGAAAAACTGTTTTTT. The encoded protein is CASSLGQSNEKLFF.

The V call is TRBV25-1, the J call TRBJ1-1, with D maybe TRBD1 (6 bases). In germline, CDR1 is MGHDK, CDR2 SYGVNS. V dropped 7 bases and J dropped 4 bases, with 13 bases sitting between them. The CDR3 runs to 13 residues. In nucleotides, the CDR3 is TGTGCCAGCAACCGGGCAGGGGTCACTGAAGCTTTCTTT. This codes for CASNRAGVTEAFF.

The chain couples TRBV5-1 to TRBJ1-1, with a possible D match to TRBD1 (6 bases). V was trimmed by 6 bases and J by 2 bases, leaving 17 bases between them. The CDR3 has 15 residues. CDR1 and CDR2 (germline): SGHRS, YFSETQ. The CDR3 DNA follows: TGCGCCAGCAAAGTACAGGGAGGGTATAACACTGAAGCTTTCTTT. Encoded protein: CASKVQGGYNTEAFF.

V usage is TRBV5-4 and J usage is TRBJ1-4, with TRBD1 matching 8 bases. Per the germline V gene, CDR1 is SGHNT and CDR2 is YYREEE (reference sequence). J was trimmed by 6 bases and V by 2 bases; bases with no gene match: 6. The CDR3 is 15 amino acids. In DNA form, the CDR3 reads TGTGCCAGCAGCTTTCGTGCAGGGGGCTATGAAAAACTGTTTTTT. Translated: CASSFRAGGYEKLFF.

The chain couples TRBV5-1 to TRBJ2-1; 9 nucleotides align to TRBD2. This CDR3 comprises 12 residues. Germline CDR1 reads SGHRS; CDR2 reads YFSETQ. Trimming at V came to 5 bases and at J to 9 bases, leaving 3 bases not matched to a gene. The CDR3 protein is CASSLAGLEQFF. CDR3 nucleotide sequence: TGCGCCAGCAGTCTAGCGGGACTTGAGCAGTTCTTC.

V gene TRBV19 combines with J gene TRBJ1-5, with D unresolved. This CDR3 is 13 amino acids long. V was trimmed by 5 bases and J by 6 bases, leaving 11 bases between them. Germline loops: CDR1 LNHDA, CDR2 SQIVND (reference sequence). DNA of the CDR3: TGTGCCAGTAGTGCCATGACACCTCAGCCCCAGCATTTT. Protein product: CASSAMTPQPQHF. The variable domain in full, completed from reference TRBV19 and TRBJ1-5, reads DGGITQSPKYLFRKEGQNVTLSCEQNLNHDAMYWYRQDPGQGLRLIYYSQIVNDFQKGDIAEGYSVSREKKESFPLTVTSAQKNPTAFYLCASSAMTPQPQHFGDGTRLSIL.

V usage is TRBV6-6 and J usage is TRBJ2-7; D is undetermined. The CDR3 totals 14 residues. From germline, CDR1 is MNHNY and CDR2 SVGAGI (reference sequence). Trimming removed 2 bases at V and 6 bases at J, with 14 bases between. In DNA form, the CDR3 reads TGTGCCAGCAGTTACCATATCACAGAATCCGAGCAGTACTTC. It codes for CASSYHITESEQYF.

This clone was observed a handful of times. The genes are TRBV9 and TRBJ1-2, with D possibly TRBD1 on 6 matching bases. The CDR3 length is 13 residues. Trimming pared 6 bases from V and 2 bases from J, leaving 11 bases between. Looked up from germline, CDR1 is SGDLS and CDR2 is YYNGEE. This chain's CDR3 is CASKGGLNYGYTF. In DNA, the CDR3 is TGTGCCAGCAAAGGGGGACTAAACTATGGCTACACCTTC.

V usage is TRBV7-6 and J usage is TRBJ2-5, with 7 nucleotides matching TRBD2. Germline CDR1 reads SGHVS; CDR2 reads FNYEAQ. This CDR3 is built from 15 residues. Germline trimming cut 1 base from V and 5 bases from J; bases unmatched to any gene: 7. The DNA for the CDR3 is TGTGCCAGCAGCTTAGATAGCGGGTCAGGGGAGACCCAGTACTTC. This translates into CASSLDSGSGETQYF.